This entry describes one T cell receptor beta chain. No antigen is known for it. This entry is derived from a study of T-cell reconstitution after alpha-beta-depleted transplantation in children. Study results and limitations: T-cell numbers and diversity, one year after transplant, stemmed largely from T cells that were newly produced. Recipient T cells and thymic progenitors that survived gave rise to the high TCRbeta diversity observed at day 60 in some patients. Reported findings indicate that, about two months after transplant, alpha-beta T cells came from several hundred expanded clones, which were derived from non-depleted graft cells.

Trimming removed 2 bases at V and 1 base at J, with 12 bases between. The CDR3 totals 16 residues. The germline gives CDR1 SEHNR, CDR2 FQNEAQ (reference sequence). Preparing the TCRbeta library involved the use of unique molecular identifiers. TCRdb passed the PCR reads through MiXCR, listing each CDR3 protein once. The table records 550,000 to 600,000 distinct CDR3 sequences, under 30% of them present only once. Sequenced material: PBMCs, mostly from graft donor cells, taken 360 days after TCRalphabeta/CD19-depleted stem cell transplant. The chain is built from TRBV7-9 and TRBJ2-1; the D gene could be TRBD1 or TRBD2 (5 bases each). This TCR derives from a boy under two years old who had a stem cell transplant for acute myeloid leukemia, so the T cells may come from the graft donor. The CDR3 DNA is TGTGCCAGCAGCTTATGGGGGAGTCGGTCCTACAATGAGCAGTTCTTC. This encodes CASSLWGSRSYNEQFF.